One T cell receptor (beta chain) is described in this entry. The antigen it binds to is not known. No base qualities exist here, and no much larger clone lies one base off it. The source of the sample is a study of Ad26.COV2.S vaccination and SARS-CoV-2 variants (TCRdb year 2021). Regarding the research as a whole: Vaccine-arm donors were drawn from COV1001, a multicentre, randomized, double-blind, placebo-controlled phase I-IIa trial of Ad26.COV2.S in healthy adults. Trial participants were randomized into five groups of five: low-dose or high-dose Ad26.COV2.S given once or twice, or placebo on both occasions. The TCR-sequenced set comprised about 30 samples: some 20 Ad26.COV2.S vaccine recipients, 5 placebo recipients and 8 SARS-CoV-2 convalescent individuals. Investigators remained blinded to trial group allocation during experiments and outcome assessment. The specificity and breadth of SARS-CoV-2-reactive T cell receptors after Ad26.COV2.S vaccination were assessed by TCRbeta repertoire sequencing. Ad26.COV2.S was given intramuscularly at 5x10^10 or 1x10^11 viral particles, as a single shot or as two shots 56 days apart. Results the study describes overall, beyond this receptor: Vaccine and placebo recipients had similar non-spike TCR breadth, a finding consistent with the vaccine containing only spike. Higher spike-specific TCR breadth was observed in Ad26.COV2.S recipients than in placebo recipients (P = 0.0014). The study was not powered for comparison of responses between vaccine doses or regimens. The authors noted that the TCR breadth and depth analyses may have underestimated total T cell responses. After vaccination, spike-specific CD8+ and CD4+ T cell responses were reported to show substantial breadth.

TCRbeta CDR3 regions were sequenced with the immunoSEQ Assay. After extraction, genomic DNA underwent amplification by bias-controlled multiplex PCR, followed by high-throughput sequencing. As for the original processing: To quantify the absolute abundance of each unique TCRbeta CDR3 region, sequences were collapsed and filtered. T cell fraction was estimated by normalization of TCRbeta template counts to usable DNA, with usable DNA being measured through amplification of reference genes present in all nucleated cells. Repertoire TCRs were annotated as SARS-CoV-2-specific when V gene, CDR3 amino acid sequence and J gene were exactly matched to a known reactive TCR set. The reference SARS-CoV-2 TCR set was obtained from MIRA and was filtered for enrichment in COVID-19-positive ImmuneCODE repertoires, whereby public or cross-reactive TCRs were removed. Using the MIRA antigens, annotated TCRs were further analysed by specific ORF or by position within an ORF. Breadth was defined as annotated unique rearrangements over total unique productive rearrangements; depth was the summed frequency of those rearrangements. TCR breadth was compared between groups using two-sided Wilcoxon rank-sum tests. TCRdb limited this immuneACCESS table to in-frame rearrangements with V and J called. A share of clones is missing; checked studies link under half to unresolved V genes, and the rest is unexplained. That table supplies the V and J calls and clone size; D and trimming were determined from the DNA. In all, the sample holds 330,000 or so clones, and 75% to 90% of those were seen once. The top ten clones comprise around 5.5% of the sample.

This sample's treatment or condition label indicates: 19 received Ad26.COV2.S at low or high dose, single or two shots; roughly 5 received placebo; per-sample allocation not given. For vaccine and placebo recipients, the sequenced repertoires came from samples collected on day 63 after the first injection. Cohort 1b enrolled fewer than 30 adults aged 18-55 years at a single site in Boston, USA, between 29 July and 7 August 2020. Ad26.COV2.S consisted of a replication-incompetent adenovirus type 26 vector by which a prefusion-stabilized SARS-CoV-2 spike protein from the original Wuhan strain was expressed. The trim is 2 bases for V and 5 bases for J, with a gap of 19 bases between the germline ends. The germline V gene provides CDR1 SGHTA and CDR2 FQGNSA. Spanning cysteine to phenylalanine, the CDR3 consists of 16 amino acids. The only DNA kept is the CDR3, 48 bases in frame from the first base.

The source is a person aged 18-60 years who received the Ad26.COV2.S COVID-19 vaccine or a placebo. The chain uses TRBV7-2 and TRBJ2-7; the D segment is perhaps TRBD1 or TRBD2, each sharing 6 matched bases. The input for sequencing was peripheral blood, taken in a trial of Ad26.COV2.S vaccine versus placebo. The DNA reads TGTGCCAGCAGCTTAATAGGGGGACTCCAGGCACACGAGCAGTACTTC. This is translated as CASSLIGGLQAHEQYF. The entire variable domain, with the stretches around the CDR3 drawn from the reference TRBV7-2 and TRBJ2-7 proteins, is GAGVSQSPSNKVTEKGKDVELRCDPISGHTALYWYRQSLGQGLEFLIYFQGNSAPDKSGLPSDRFSAERTGGSVSTLTIQRTQQEDSAVYLCASSLIGGLQAHEQYFGPGTRLTVT.